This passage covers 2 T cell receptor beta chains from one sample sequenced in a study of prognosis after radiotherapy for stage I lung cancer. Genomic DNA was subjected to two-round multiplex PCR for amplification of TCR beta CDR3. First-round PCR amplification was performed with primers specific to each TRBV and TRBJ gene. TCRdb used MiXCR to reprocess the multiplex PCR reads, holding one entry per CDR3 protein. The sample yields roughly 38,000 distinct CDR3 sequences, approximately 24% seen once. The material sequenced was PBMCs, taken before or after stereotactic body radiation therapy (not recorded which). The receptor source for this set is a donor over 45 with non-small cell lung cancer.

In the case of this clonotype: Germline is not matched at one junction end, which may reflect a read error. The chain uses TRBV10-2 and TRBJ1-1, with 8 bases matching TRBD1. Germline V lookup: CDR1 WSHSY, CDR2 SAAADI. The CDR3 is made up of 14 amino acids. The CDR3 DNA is TGCGCCAGAGGGGCCCAACAGGGGGGAACTGAAGCTTTATTT. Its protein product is CARGAQQGGTEALF.

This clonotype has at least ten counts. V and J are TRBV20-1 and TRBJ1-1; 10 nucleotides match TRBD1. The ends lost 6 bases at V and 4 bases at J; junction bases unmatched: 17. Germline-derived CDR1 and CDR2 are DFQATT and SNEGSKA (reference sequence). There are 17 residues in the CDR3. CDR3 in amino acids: CSATQTRQGAFSTEAFF. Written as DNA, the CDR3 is TGCAGTGCCACCCAAACTAGACAGGGGGCGTTTAGCACTGAAGCTTTCTTT.